Listed here are 9 T cell receptor beta chains from one sample, sequenced in a study of blood T cell repertoires in COVID-19. Some clones are missing from TCRdb's copy, which holds only in-frame ones; the method was immunoSEQ multiplex PCR. The table lists 200,000 to 250,000 clones, approximately 90% of them singletons. Sequencing used peripheral blood. Every receptor here comes from a man between 50 and 59 years old with COVID-19, enrolled during active disease.

This clone has only one observation. This chain links TRBV6-5 with TRBJ2-4, with a weak D call TRBD2 (6 bases). The germline V and J ends were trimmed by 3 bases and 6 bases, with 12 bases remaining between them. Germline CDR1 and CDR2: MNHEY and SVGAGI. This CDR3 has 14 residues. CDR3 DNA: TGTGCCAGCAGTTATTCGATGGGGGGAAACATTCAGTACTTC. Encoded protein: CASSYSMGGNIQYF.

This chain joins TRBV10-2 and TRBJ2-1, with 9 bases aligning to TRBD2. With 8 bases clipped from V and 5 bases from J, the junction kept 4 bases outside the gene matches. This CDR3 has 13 residues. Germline V lookup: CDR1 WSHSY, CDR2 SAAADI. In DNA, the CDR3 is TGCGCCAGCGGGGCGGGAGGGAACAATGAGCAGTTCTTC. Translated, it gives CASGAGGNNEQFF.

V and J are TRBV7-6 and TRBJ1-6; 9 bases line up with TRBD1. V was clipped by 2 bases and J by 9 bases; unmatched bases: 5. The CDR3 loop spans 15 amino acids. The germline V gene has CDR1 SGHVS and CDR2 FNYEAQ. The CDR3 reads CASSLLGQGSSPLHF. DNA of the CDR3: TGTGCCAGCAGCTTACTGGGACAGGGTAGTTCACCCCTCCACTTT. The whole variable domain, filled in from reference TRBV7-6 and TRBJ1-6, reads GAGVSQSPRYKVTKRGQDVALRCDPISGHVSLYWYRQALGQGPEFLTYFNYEAQQDKSGLPNDRFSAERPEGSISTLTIQRTEQRDSAMYRCASSLLGQGSSPLHFGNGTRLTVT.

The chain joins TRBV6-5 to TRBJ2-3; TRBD2 might be the D (7 bases). Looked up from germline, CDR1 is MNHEY and CDR2 is SVGAGI. Trimming removed 1 base at V and 2 bases at J, with 10 bases between. The CDR3 is made up of 15 amino acids. The CDR3 region has the DNA TGTGCCAGCAGTTACTGGCGGGGGCTCACAGATACGCAGTATTTT. It codes for CASSYWRGLTDTQYF.

The chain employs TRBV30 and TRBJ1-1; D not certain. The CDR3 loop spans 14 amino acids. Germline V gives CDR1 GTSNPN, CDR2 SVGIG (reference sequence). V was cut by 0 bases and J by 8 bases, with 16 bases left in between. CDR3 coding DNA: TGTGCCTGGAGTGTTTTTTTGGGCCGGTGGGAAGCTTTCTTT. Translation: CAWSVFLGRWEAFF.

This clone has more than one count but fewer than ten. V is TRBV24-1 and J is TRBJ1-5, with D possibly being TRBD1 (6 bases). Germline loops: CDR1 KGHDR, CDR2 SFDVKD. CDR3 length equals 16 residues. With 8 bases removed from V and 0 bases from J, the gap between germline ends came to 16 bases. The CDR3: CATTVGTPASNQPQHF. The CDR3 coding sequence is TGTGCCACCACTGTAGGGACACCTGCTAGCAATCAGCCCCAGCATTTT.

This chain connects TRBV20-1 to TRBJ2-7; 7 bases are shared with TRBD2. Trimming took 6 bases from V and 7 from J; bases not matched to a gene: 6. The germline V gene has CDR1 DFQATT and CDR2 SNEGSKA (reference sequence). The CDR3 runs 11 residues. The CDR3 DNA sequence: TGCAGTGCCGTAGCGGGTCTGGAGCAGTACTTC. Amino acids: CSAVAGLEQYF.

The V gene is TRBV9, the J gene TRBJ2-7; D is possibly TRBD2 (5 bases). This CDR3 spans 14 amino acids. Trimming pared 0 bases from V and 3 bases from J, leaving 10 bases between. Germline V CDR1 and CDR2: SGDLS, YYNGEE. The CDR3 loop is CASSVGTGNYEQYF. In DNA form, the CDR3 reads TGTGCCAGCAGCGTAGGGACCGGGAACTACGAGCAGTACTTC. Combining the CDR3 with reference TRBV9 and TRBJ2-7 gives the whole variable domain DSGVTQTPKHLITATGQRVTLRCSPRSGDLSVYWYQQSLDQGLQFLIQYYNGEERAKGNILERFSAQQFPDLHSELNLSSLELGDSALYFCASSVGTGNYEQYFGPGTRLTVT.

V gene TRBV30 combines with J gene TRBJ2-1; tentatively, D is TRBD2 (6 bases). V was pared by 5 bases and J by 8 bases, with 22 bases between. The CDR3 extends over 15 amino acids. CDR1 is GTSNPN, CDR2 SVGIG, per germline (reference sequence). The DNA for the CDR3 is TGTGCCTGGGCAAACTCGGGACTCCTGTCCGATGAGCAGTTCTTC. Translating it yields CAWANSGLLSDEQFF.